This paragraph reports one T cell receptor (beta chain). Its antigen is unknown. These data are taken from a study of cytomegalovirus exposure and HLA in healthy donors. V lost 6 bases to trimming and J lost 1 base; unmatched junction nucleotides: 5. The CDR3 is 15 amino acids. Germline CDR1 reads MNHNS; CDR2 reads SASEGT. The PCR employed 60 Vbeta primers together with 13 Jbeta primers. Method: immunoSEQ multiplex PCR; TCRdb's copy keeps in-frame clones and lacks some. The sample has approximately 140,000 clones, and its top ten clones hold around 1.5%. Study observations and caveats: Compared with the approximately 680-donor mean, an Asian-associated ancestry cluster reportedly had fewer N-insertions, according to a later analysis.

This chain links TRBV6-1 with TRBJ2-3; TRBD1 matches 9 bases. The sample was PBMCs. This sequence was found in a woman in her fifties or sixties in good health and CMV-seronegative. In DNA, the CDR3 is TGTGCCAGCAGGGTAAGGGACAGGGGCACAGATACGCAGTATTTT. Translated: CASRVRDRGTDTQYF.